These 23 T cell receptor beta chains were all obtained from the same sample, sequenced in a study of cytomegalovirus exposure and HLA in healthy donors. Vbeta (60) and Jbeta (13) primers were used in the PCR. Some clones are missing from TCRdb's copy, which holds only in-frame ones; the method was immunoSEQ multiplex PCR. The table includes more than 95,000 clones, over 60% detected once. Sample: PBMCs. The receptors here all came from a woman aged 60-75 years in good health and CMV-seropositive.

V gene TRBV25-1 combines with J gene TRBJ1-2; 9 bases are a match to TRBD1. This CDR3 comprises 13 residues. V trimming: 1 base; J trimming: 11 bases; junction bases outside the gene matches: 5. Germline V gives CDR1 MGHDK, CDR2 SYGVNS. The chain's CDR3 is CASSEFRGQGYTF. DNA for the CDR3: TGTGCCAGCAGTGAATTTAGGGGACAGGGTTACACCTTC.

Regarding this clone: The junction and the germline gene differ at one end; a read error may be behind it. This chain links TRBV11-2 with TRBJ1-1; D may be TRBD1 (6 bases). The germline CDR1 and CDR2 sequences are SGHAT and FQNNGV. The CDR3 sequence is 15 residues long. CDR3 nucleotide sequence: TGTGTCAGCATCCAGCGTGGCAGGGGCGCCGATGAAGCTTTCTTT. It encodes CVSIQRGRGADEAFF.

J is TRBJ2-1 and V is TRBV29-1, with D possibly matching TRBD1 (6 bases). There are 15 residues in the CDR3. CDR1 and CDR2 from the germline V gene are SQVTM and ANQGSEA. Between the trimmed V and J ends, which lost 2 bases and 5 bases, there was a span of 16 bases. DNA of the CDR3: TGCAGCGTTGAACGGATGCAGGGGACCAACAATGAGCAGTTCTTC. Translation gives CSVERMQGTNNEQFF.

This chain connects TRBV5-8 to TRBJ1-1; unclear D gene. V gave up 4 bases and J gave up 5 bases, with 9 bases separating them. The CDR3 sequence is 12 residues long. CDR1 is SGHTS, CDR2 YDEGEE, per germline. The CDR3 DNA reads TGTGCCAGCAGCCCGCGGCTAACTGAAGCTTTCTTT. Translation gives CASSPRLTEAFF.

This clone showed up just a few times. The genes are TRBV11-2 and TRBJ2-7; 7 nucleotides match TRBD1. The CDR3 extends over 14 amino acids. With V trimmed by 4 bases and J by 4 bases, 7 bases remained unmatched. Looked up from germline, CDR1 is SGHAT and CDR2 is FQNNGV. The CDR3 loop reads CASSSPQGPYEQYF. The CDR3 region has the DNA TGTGCCAGCAGCTCACCACAGGGGCCTTACGAGCAGTACTTC.

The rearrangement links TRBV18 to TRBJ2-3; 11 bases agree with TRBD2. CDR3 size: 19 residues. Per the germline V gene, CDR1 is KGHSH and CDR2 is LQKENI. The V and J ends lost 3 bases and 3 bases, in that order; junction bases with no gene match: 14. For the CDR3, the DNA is TGTGCCAGCTCACCTTACACTAGCGGGAGAGGCGTGAGGACAGATACGCAGTATTTT. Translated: CASSPYTSGRGVRTDTQYF. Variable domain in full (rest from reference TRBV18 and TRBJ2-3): NAGVMQNPRHLVRRRGQEARLRCSPMKGHSHVYWYRQLPEEGLKFMVYLQKENIIDESGMPKERFSAEFPKEGPSILRIQQVVRGDSAAYFCASSPYTSGRGVRTDTQYFGPGTRLTVL.

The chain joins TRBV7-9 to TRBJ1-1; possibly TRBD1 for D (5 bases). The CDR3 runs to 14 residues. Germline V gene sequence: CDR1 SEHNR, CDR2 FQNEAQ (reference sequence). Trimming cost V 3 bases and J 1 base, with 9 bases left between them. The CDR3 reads CASSFLQENTEAFF. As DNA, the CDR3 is TGTGCCAGCAGCTTCCTACAGGAGAACACTGAAGCTTTCTTT.

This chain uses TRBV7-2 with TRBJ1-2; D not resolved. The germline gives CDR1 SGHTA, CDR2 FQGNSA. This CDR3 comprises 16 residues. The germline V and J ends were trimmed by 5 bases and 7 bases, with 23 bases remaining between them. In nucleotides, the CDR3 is TGTGCCAGCAGCCCCCCGGGAACCAGAGCGTCGGGTGGCTACACCTTC. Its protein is CASSPPGTRASGGYTF. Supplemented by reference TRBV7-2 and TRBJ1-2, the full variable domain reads GAGVSQSPSNKVTEKGKDVELRCDPISGHTALYWYRQSLGQGLEFLIYFQGNSAPDKSGLPSDRFSAERTGGSVSTLTIQRTQQEDSAVYLCASSPPGTRASGGYTFGSGTRLTVV.

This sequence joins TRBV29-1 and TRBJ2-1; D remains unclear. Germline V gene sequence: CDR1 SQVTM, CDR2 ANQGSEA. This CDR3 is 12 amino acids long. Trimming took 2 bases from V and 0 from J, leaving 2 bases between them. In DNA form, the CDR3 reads TGCAGCGTTGAACACTCCTACAATGAGCAGTTCTTC. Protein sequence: CSVEHSYNEQFF.

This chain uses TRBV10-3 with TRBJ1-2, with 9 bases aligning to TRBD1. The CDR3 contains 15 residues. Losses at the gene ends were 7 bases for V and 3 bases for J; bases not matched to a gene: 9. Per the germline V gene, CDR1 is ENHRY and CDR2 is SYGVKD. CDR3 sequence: CAINQGQGAHYGYTF. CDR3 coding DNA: TGTGCCATCAATCAGGGACAGGGAGCCCACTATGGCTACACCTTC.

The chain's CDR3 is CASSTLGQEHYGYTF. Written as DNA, the CDR3 is TGTGCCAGCAGCACCCTGGGACAGGAGCACTATGGCTACACCTTC. The rearrangement joins TRBV5-6 to TRBJ1-2; 8 bases agree with TRBD1. There are 15 residues in the CDR3. The V and J ends lost 4 bases and 3 bases, in that order; junction bases with no gene match: 8. Looked up from germline, CDR1 is SGHDT and CDR2 is YYEEEE.

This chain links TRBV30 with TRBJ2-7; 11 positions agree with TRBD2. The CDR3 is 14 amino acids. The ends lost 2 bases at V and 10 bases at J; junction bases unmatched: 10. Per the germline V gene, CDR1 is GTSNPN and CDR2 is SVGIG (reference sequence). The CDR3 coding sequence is TGTGCCTGGAGTATAGCGGGAGGGAACTCACGACAGTACTTC. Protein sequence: CAWSIAGGNSRQYF.

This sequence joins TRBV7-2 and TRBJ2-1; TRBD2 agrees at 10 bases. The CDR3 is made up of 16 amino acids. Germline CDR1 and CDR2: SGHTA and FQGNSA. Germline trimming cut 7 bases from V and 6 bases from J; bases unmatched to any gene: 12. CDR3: CASTQYGTSASNEQFF. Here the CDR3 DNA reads TGTGCCAGCACCCAGTATGGGACTAGCGCCTCCAATGAGCAGTTCTTC.

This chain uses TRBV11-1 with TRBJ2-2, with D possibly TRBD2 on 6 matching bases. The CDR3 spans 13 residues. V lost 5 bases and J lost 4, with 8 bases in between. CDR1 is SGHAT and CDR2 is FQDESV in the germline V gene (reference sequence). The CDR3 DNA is TGTGCCAGCAGCATTAGCGGCACCGGGGAGCTGTTTTTT. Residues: CASSISGTGELFF.

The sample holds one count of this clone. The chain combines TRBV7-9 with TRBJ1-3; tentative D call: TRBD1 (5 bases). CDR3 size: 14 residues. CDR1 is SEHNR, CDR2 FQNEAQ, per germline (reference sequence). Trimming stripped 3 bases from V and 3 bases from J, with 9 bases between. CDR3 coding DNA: TGTGCCAGCAGCTTTGGGGGGAGTGGAAACACCATATATTTT. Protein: CASSFGGSGNTIYF.

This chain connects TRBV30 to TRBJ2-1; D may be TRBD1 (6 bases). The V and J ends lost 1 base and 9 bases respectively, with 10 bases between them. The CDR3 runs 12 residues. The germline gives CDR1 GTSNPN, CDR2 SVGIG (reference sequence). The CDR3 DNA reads TGTGCCTGGAGTGAACAGGGTGGTGAGCAGTTCTTC. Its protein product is CAWSEQGGEQFF.

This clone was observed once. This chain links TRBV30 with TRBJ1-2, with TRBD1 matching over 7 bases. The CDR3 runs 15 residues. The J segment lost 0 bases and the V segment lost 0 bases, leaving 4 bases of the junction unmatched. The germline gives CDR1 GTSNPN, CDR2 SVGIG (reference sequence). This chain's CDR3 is CAWSVAGGTNYGYTF. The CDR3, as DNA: TGTGCCTGGAGTGTAGCAGGGGGGACTAACTATGGCTACACCTTC.

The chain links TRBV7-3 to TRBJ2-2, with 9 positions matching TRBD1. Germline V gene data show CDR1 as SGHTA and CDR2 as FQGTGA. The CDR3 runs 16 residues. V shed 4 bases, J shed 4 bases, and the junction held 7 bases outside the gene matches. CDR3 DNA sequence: TGTGCCAGCAGCTCGGGACAGGGCATGGGCACCGGGGAGCTGTTTTTT. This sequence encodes CASSSGQGMGTGELFF.

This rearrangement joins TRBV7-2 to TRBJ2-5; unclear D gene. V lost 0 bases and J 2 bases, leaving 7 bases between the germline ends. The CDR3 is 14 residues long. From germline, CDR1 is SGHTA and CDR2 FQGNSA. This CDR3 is CASSLASAQETQYF. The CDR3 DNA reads TGTGCCAGCAGCTTAGCTTCAGCGCAAGAGACCCAGTACTTC. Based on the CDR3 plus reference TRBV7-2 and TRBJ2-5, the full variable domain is GAGVSQSPSNKVTEKGKDVELRCDPISGHTALYWYRQSLGQGLEFLIYFQGNSAPDKSGLPSDRFSAERTGGSVSTLTIQRTQQEDSAVYLCASSLASAQETQYFGPGTRLLVL.

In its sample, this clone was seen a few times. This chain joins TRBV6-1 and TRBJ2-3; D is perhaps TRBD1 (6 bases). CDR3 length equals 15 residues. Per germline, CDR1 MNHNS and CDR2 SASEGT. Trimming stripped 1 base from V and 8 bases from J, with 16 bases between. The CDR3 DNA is TGTGCCAGCAGTGAAGGAGGGGGTGGTCAAAGTACGCAGTATTTT. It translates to CASSEGGGGQSTQYF.

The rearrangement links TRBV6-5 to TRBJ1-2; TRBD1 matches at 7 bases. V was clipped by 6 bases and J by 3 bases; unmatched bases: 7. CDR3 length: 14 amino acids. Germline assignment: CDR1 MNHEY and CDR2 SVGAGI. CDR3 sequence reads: CASRRHRGDYGYTF. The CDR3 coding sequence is TGTGCCAGCAGACGCCACAGGGGCGACTATGGCTACACCTTC.

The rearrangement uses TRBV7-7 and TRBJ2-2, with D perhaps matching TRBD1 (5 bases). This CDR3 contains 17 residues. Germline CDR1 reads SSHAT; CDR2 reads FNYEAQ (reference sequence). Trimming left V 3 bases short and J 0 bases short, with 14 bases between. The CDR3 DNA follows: TGTGCCAGCAGCTTGCAGGGTCCCTTTTCGAACACCGGGGAGCTGTTTTTT. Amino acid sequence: CASSLQGPFSNTGELFF.

DNA of the CDR3: TGTGCCAGCAGCTTAGTGGTGGCGGGGGGGCGTGTCAATGAGCAGTTCTTC. This encodes CASSLVVAGGRVNEQFF. V is TRBV7-2 and J is TRBJ2-1; 9 nucleotides align to TRBD2. CDR3 length equals 17 residues. The germline CDR1 and CDR2 sequences are SGHTA and FQGNSA. Trimming cost V 1 base and J 6 bases; bases outside gene matches: 10.